These T cell receptor beta chains were read from a single sample in a study of T cells after yellow fever vaccination. TCRdb redid the calling of the 5' RACE reads with MiXCR, one entry per CDR3 protein. The table has a few hundred thousand distinct CDR3 sequences, approximately 7% seen once; the top ten hold over 15%. The sequencing used PBMCs, collected 35 to 50 days after the first yellow fever vaccination. The receptors were sampled from a man aged 18 to 29 who received the YFV17D yellow fever vaccine. The CDR3 runs from the conserved cysteine through the conserved F or W. Only part of the rows carry a size: once, few, many, or a class if the clone is expanded.

J: TRBJ1-1
size: few
V: TRBV12-3/TRBV12-4
CDR3: CASRIQLNTEAFF

J: TRBJ2-3
size: few
V: TRBV24-1
CDR3: CATSDSPGQGLDTQYF

J: TRBJ2-1
size: NA
V: TRBV28
CDR3: CASSQTAGERYNEQFF

J: TRBJ2-2
size: few
V: TRBV9
CDR3: CASSFTEAGELFF

J: TRBJ2-3
size: NA
V: TRBV7-9
CDR3: CASSSKIRWKDTQYF

J: TRBJ2-3
size: NA
V: TRBV28
CDR3: CASSSGLAPDTQYF

J: TRBJ1-1
size: NA
V: TRBV5-1
CDR3: CASARDPTGDTEAFF

J: TRBJ2-2
size: NA
V: TRBV6-5
CDR3: CASSYSRGQRPFF

J: TRBJ1-1
size: few
V: TRBV4-1
CDR3: CASSQFDREVAEAFF

J: TRBJ2-2
size: NA
V: TRBV19
CDR3: CASSLSRWGRYTGELFF

J: TRBJ2-2
size: few
V: TRBV24-1
CDR3: CAIGAGYNTGELFF

J: TRBJ2-5
size: few
V: TRBV24-1
CDR3: CATSEHELAGGPKETQYF

J: TRBJ1-1
size: many
V: TRBV12-3/TRBV12-4
CDR3: CASSLQAGKGESTEAFF

J: TRBJ1-5
size: NA
V: TRBV27
CDR3: CASSPGQGYASNQPQHF

J: TRBJ2-3
size: few
V: TRBV6-2/TRBV6-3
CDR3: CASSYGLSGTQYF

J: TRBJ2-3
size: NA
V: TRBV27
CDR3: CASSRTGIQGTTDTQYF

J: TRBJ2-5
size: many
V: TRBV5-1
CDR3: CASSFSLQETQYF

J: TRBJ2-2
size: NA
V: TRBV7-3
CDR3: CASSLYGQDTGELFF

J: TRBJ2-3
size: NA
V: TRBV5-4
CDR3: CASSKGTEPSF

J: TRBJ2-5
size: NA
V: TRBV7-8
CDR3: CASSEGDRQETQYF

J: TRBJ1-4
size: few
V: TRBV12-3/TRBV12-4
CDR3: CASSRTGEKLFF

J: TRBJ1-1
size: few
V: TRBV12-3/TRBV12-4
CDR3: CASSFRAGATEAFF

J: TRBJ2-2
size: NA
V: TRBV7-2
CDR3: CASSFWTRGGELFF

J: TRBJ2-1
size: few
V: TRBV15
CDR3: CATSSYPRGFLSSYNEQFF

J: TRBJ1-2
size: many
V: TRBV4-1
CDR3: CASSPKGANYGYTF

J: TRBJ2-2
size: NA
V: TRBV9
CDR3: CASSVGRSLPGELFF

J: TRBJ2-1
size: many
V: TRBV7-2
CDR3: CASSLAVYNEQFF

J: TRBJ2-1
size: few
V: TRBV7-9
CDR3: CASSSAGLVFVDEQFF

J: TRBJ1-5
size: NA
V: TRBV7-9
CDR3: CASSSGRGLPDQPQHF

J: TRBJ2-5
size: few
V: TRBV12-3/TRBV12-4
CDR3: CASSLDVVSETQYF

J: TRBJ2-3
size: NA
V: TRBV28
CDR3: CASSSPPGFTDTQYF

J: TRBJ2-7
size: many
V: TRBV12-3/TRBV12-4
CDR3: CASSPTRGGGEQYF